A selection of T cell receptor beta chains follows, all from one sample in a study of cytomegalovirus exposure and HLA in healthy donors. Assay used: immunoSEQ multiplex PCR; TCRdb lists only in-frame clones, some missing. This sample has fewer than 250,000 clones, with around three quarters found just once. Sequences were obtained from PBMCs. These receptors originate from a young woman in good health and CMV-seronegative. The CDR3 runs from the conserved cysteine through the conserved F or W. D genes are given only for firm matches. Some rows have no size entry. The others give once, few or many, or a class for an expanded clone.

TRBV27	TRBD2	NA	TRBJ2-1	15	CASTGFREGLGEQFF	TGTGCCAGCACGGGGTTTCGGGAGGGCCTAGGTGAGCAGTTCTTC
TRBV5-1	NA	NA	TRBJ1-1	14	CASSEGGGRVEAFF	TGCGCCAGCAGCGAGGGTGGAGGGCGGGTTGAAGCTTTCTTT
TRBV20-1	NA	NA	TRBJ2-7	11	CSGGAYEEQYF	TGCAGTGGAGGTGCCTATGAAGAGCAGTACTTC
TRBV28	NA	NA	TRBJ2-3	13	CASSAGATDTQYF	TGTGCCAGCAGTGCGGGGGCCACAGATACGCAGTATTTT
TRBV7-9	TRBD1	NA	TRBJ2-7	16	CSSSFYRQDRDNEQYF	TGTTCCAGCAGCTTTTACCGTCAGGACAGGGATAACGAGCAGTACTTC
TRBV7-2	NA	NA	TRBJ2-5	17	CASSRTSGGNPGKPQYF	TGTGCCAGCAGCCGAACATCCGGGGGAAACCCCGGAAAACCCCAGTACTTC
TRBV15	TRBD1	NA	TRBJ2-2	16	CATSIGTAKGTGELFF	TGTGCCACCAGCATTGGGACAGCAAAAGGCACCGGGGAGCTGTTTTTT
TRBV6-5	TRBD1	NA	TRBJ1-2	11	CASRTGGLDTF	TGTGCCAGCAGGACAGGGGGCTTGGACACCTTC
TRBV19	TRBD1	NA	TRBJ2-7	14	CASRVGQGAYEQYF	TGTGCCAGTAGGGTCGGACAGGGGGCCTACGAGCAGTACTTC
TRBV6-1	TRBD2	NA	TRBJ2-7	14	CASRLAGGFAEQYF	TGTGCCAGCAGACTAGCGGGGGGTTTTGCCGAGCAGTACTTC
TRBV16	TRBD2	NA	TRBJ2-1	16	CASSPQIHTSGGRQFF	TGTGCCAGCAGCCCCCAAATTCATACTAGCGGAGGGAGGCAGTTCTTC
TRBV28	TRBD2	few	TRBJ2-1	14	CATTFSGSREEQFF	TGTGCCACTACGTTTAGCGGGAGTAGGGAGGAGCAGTTCTTC
TRBV19	TRBD1	NA	TRBJ1-1	15	CASSRGTRDRRGAFF	TGTGCCAGTAGTAGGGGAACACGGGACAGGCGTGGAGCTTTCTTT
TRBV9	TRBD2	NA	TRBJ2-5	17	CASSPRLAGGPRETQYF	TGTGCCAGCAGCCCTAGACTAGCGGGGGGCCCTCGGGAGACCCAGTACTTC
TRBV7-6	TRBD1	few	TRBJ1-3	14	CASSFGTGGNTIYF	TGTGCCAGCAGCTTTGGGACAGGAGGAAACACCATATATTTT
TRBV19	NA	NA	TRBJ2-3	14	CASSNRLSTDTQYF	TGTGCCAGTAGTAACAGGCTGAGCACAGATACGCAGTATTTT
TRBV6-4	TRBD2	NA	TRBJ2-3	14	CASSEAGGTDTQYF	TGTGCCAGCAGTGAAGCGGGAGGCACAGATACGCAGTATTTT
TRBV7-3	NA	NA	TRBJ2-6	15	CASSLFVSGANVLTF	TGTGCCAGCAGCTTATTCGTCTCTGGGGCCAACGTCCTGACTTTC
TRBV29-1	NA	NA	TRBJ2-7	12	CSVEGISYEQYF	TGCAGCGTTGAAGGTATCTCCTACGAGCAGTACTTC
TRBV5-4	NA	NA	TRBJ2-7	13	CASSQSLGSEQYF	TGTGCCAGCAGTCAATCACTAGGGAGCGAGCAGTACTTC
TRBV6-5	TRBD1	NA	TRBJ1-5	15	CASSSGQGSNQPQHF	TGTGCCAGCAGTTCAGGACAGGGTAGCAATCAGCCCCAGCATTTT
TRBV6-1	TRBD1	NA	TRBJ2-5	16	CASSEAVTGGQETQYF	TGTGCCAGCAGTGAAGCGGTGACAGGGGGTCAAGAGACCCAGTACTTC
TRBV28	TRBD1	NA	TRBJ2-3	14	CASTGTAEGDTQYF	TGTGCCAGCACAGGGACAGCCGAAGGAGATACGCAGTATTTT
TRBV18	TRBD1	NA	TRBJ2-7	13	CASSPIDRAPQYF	TGTGCCAGCTCACCAATCGACAGGGCACCGCAGTACTTC
TRBV15	NA	NA	TRBJ2-7	14	CATSRGLGEGEQYF	TGTGCCACCAGCAGGGGCCTGGGAGAGGGCGAGCAGTACTTC
TRBV5-4	NA	NA	TRBJ1-6	16	CASSSRATQPNSPLHF	TGTGCCAGCAGCTCCAGGGCAACCCAGCCCAATTCACCCCTCCACTTT
TRBV15	NA	NA	TRBJ1-4	16	CATSRATTAGGEKLFF	TGTGCCACCAGCAGAGCTACGACAGCAGGTGGGGAAAAACTGTTTTTT
TRBV9	TRBD2	NA	TRBJ2-5	16	CASSVGSGGHQETQYF	TGTGCCAGCAGCGTAGGCAGCGGGGGCCACCAAGAGACCCAGTACTTC
TRBV14	NA	NA	TRBJ1-2	13	CASSHGAGYGYTF	TGTGCCAGCAGCCATGGGGCAGGCTATGGCTACACCTTC
TRBV7-9	NA	NA	TRBJ1-5	18	CASSPSTPGSYSNQPQHF	TGTGCCAGCAGCCCTAGTACACCAGGGTCATATAGCAATCAGCCCCAGCATTTT
TRBV5-5	NA	NA	TRBJ2-5	13	CASSLARQETQYF	TGTGCCAGCAGCTTGGCACGGCAAGAGACCCAGTACTTC
TRBV7-9	TRBD2	few	TRBJ2-1	15	CASSTGLAGYNEQFF	TGTGCCAGCAGCACAGGACTAGCGGGATACAATGAGCAGTTCTTC
TRBV6-5	NA	NA	TRBJ1-6	16	CASSYSSAGHNSPLHF	TGTGCCAGCAGTTACTCGTCTGCGGGCCATAATTCACCCCTCCACTTT
TRBV6-4	TRBD1	few	TRBJ2-1	17	CASSDSYRDRGRNEQFF	TGTGCCAGCAGTGACTCTTATCGGGACAGGGGTAGGAATGAGCAGTTCTTC
TRBV19	TRBD1	NA	TRBJ2-7	15	CASSKGTGAIDEQYF	TGTGCCAGTAGCAAGGGGACAGGGGCCATTGACGAGCAGTACTTC
TRBV28	TRBD1	NA	TRBJ1-4	15	CASFGYGDSDEKLFF	TGTGCCAGCTTCGGCTATGGGGACAGTGACGAAAAACTGTTTTTT
TRBV4-2	NA	NA	TRBJ1-6	16	CASSHYPGLSNSPLHF	TGTGCCAGCAGCCACTACCCAGGGCTTAGTAATTCACCCCTCCACTTT
TRBV4-3	NA	NA	TRBJ2-1	14	CASSQGRASDEQFF	TGCGCCAGCAGCCAAGGTCGAGCGAGTGATGAGCAGTTCTTC
TRBV2	NA	NA	TRBJ2-5	10	CASRAETQYF	TGTGCCAGCAGAGCGGAGACCCAGTACTTC
TRBV28	NA	NA	TRBJ1-5	15	CASSFGRDSNQPQHF	TGTGCCAGCAGTTTTGGGCGAGACAGCAATCAGCCCCAGCATTTT
TRBV4-1	NA	NA	TRBJ1-4	17	CASSQDNTVGAGEKLFF	TGCGCCAGCAGCCAAGATAACACGGTGGGGGCCGGTGAAAAACTGTTTTTT
TRBV5-4	TRBD1	NA	TRBJ2-7	15	CASSRGQDQSYEQYF	TGTGCCAGCAGCCGGGGACAGGATCAATCCTACGAGCAGTACTTC
TRBV28	NA	NA	TRBJ1-4	15	CASKLTGLSNEKLFF	TGTGCCAGTAAATTAACAGGGTTGTCTAATGAAAAACTGTTTTTT
TRBV28	NA	once	TRBJ2-1	11	CASSSRNEQFF	TGTGCCAGTTCCTCTCGCAATGAGCAGTTCTTC
TRBV19	NA	NA	TRBJ1-4	14	CASSISQGREKLFF	TGTGCCAGTAGTATTTCCCAGGGAAGGGAAAAACTGTTTTTT
TRBV6-1	TRBD1	NA	TRBJ1-5	14	CASILDRSNQPQHF	TGTGCCAGCATCTTGGACAGGAGCAATCAGCCCCAGCATTTT
TRBV29-1	NA	few	TRBJ1-1	12	CSVEENSAEAFF	TGCAGCGTTGAAGAAAACAGTGCTGAAGCTTTCTTT
TRBV29-1	NA	NA	TRBJ2-2	17	CSVEGLTKGSDSGELFF	TGCAGCGTTGAAGGACTCACAAAGGGCTCGGACTCCGGGGAGCTGTTTTTT